One and the same sample provided the 27 T cell receptor beta chains below, sequenced in a study of blood T cell repertoires in COVID-19. Method: immunoSEQ multiplex PCR; TCRdb's copy keeps in-frame clones and lacks some. This table holds 25,000 to 30,000 clones, roughly 80% found once. Sequenced: peripheral blood. Source of these receptors: a woman aged 60-75 years with acute or convalescent COVID-19.

The J gene is TRBJ2-1, the V gene TRBV19; no firm D call. Looked up from germline, CDR1 is LNHDA and CDR2 is SQIVND (reference sequence). The V end lost 1 base, the J end lost 4 bases, and 5 bases lay between the germline ends. CDR3 length equals 13 residues. The CDR3 DNA is TGTGCCAGTAGTATAGGTCAGTACAATGAGCAGTTCTTC. Protein sequence: CASSIGQYNEQFF.

The chain combines TRBV3-1 (or the pseudogene TRBV3-2) with TRBJ2-4; a weak D match, TRBD1 (6 bases). The V end was cut by 5 bases, the J end by 0 bases, with 11 bases between. The CDR3 consists of 15 residues. Germline loops: CDR1 LGHDT, CDR2 YNNKEL (reference sequence). The CDR3 DNA is TGTGCCAGCAGCTCGACAGGCGTAGCCAAAAACATTCAGTACTTC. Protein: CASSSTGVAKNIQYF.

This CDR3 is CAAQSNTEAFF. The CDR3 DNA is TGTGCCGCCCAGTCGAACACTGAAGCTTTCTTT. The chain is built from TRBV30 and TRBJ1-1, with D unresolved. Germline V gives CDR1 GTSNPN, CDR2 SVGIG (reference sequence). With 8 bases removed from V and 1 base from J, the gap between germline ends came to 8 bases. The CDR3 runs to 11 residues.

The CDR3 here is CASSPGPSGQPQHF. The CDR3 region has the DNA TGTGCCAGCTCACCCGGTCCCTCAGGGCAGCCCCAGCATTTT. V usage is TRBV18 and J usage is TRBJ1-5; TRBD1 is a possible D gene (5 bases). The CDR3 totals 14 residues. Germline loops: CDR1 KGHSH, CDR2 LQKENI. Trimming removed 3 bases from V and 7 bases from J, with 13 bases in between.

The rearrangement uses TRBV28 and TRBJ2-7; TRBD2 might be the D (6 bases). This CDR3 has 13 amino acids. Germline assignment: CDR1 MDHEN and CDR2 SYDVKM. V was cut by 8 bases and J by 3 bases, with 14 bases left in between. The CDR3: CASSGGSSYEQYF. The CDR3 nucleotides are TGTGCCAGCTCCGGGGGATCAAGCTACGAGCAGTACTTC.

The chain uses TRBV4-1 and TRBJ2-5, with TRBD1 identical over 7 bases. The CDR3 runs 15 residues. Germline CDR1 reads MGHRA; CDR2 reads YSYEKL. With 0 bases clipped from V and 3 bases from J, the junction kept 4 bases outside the gene matches. The CDR3 loop reads CASSQDPGTEETQYF. CDR3 DNA sequence: TGCGCCAGCAGCCAAGACCCAGGGACAGAAGAGACCCAGTACTTC.

The chain joins TRBV9 to TRBJ2-1; TRBD1 agrees at 7 bases. CDR1 is SGDLS and CDR2 is YYNGEE in the germline V gene. The CDR3 extends over 15 amino acids. V lost 4 bases and J lost 2; bases outside the gene matches: 6. As DNA, the CDR3 is TGTGCCAGCAGCCCGACAGGGAAGGCCTACAATGAGCAGTTCTTC. This codes for CASSPTGKAYNEQFF.

V and J are TRBV6-5 and TRBJ1-1, with D possibly matching TRBD1 (6 bases). Trimming left V 2 bases short and J 1 base short, with 8 bases between. The CDR3 spans 14 residues. Germline CDR1 reads MNHEY; CDR2 reads SVGAGI. The CDR3 DNA sequence: TGTGCCAGCAGTTACCTACAGGGGAACACTGAAGCTTTCTTT. It codes for CASSYLQGNTEAFF.

The chain combines TRBV2 with TRBJ1-5; D unresolved. V was shortened by 6 bases and J by 2 bases, with 11 bases between the two germline ends. There are 14 residues in the CDR3. Germline values: CDR1 SNHLY, CDR2 FYNNEI. CDR3 protein: CASRRLFGNQPQHF. The CDR3 DNA follows: TGTGCCAGCAGACGACTTTTCGGCAATCAGCCCCAGCATTTT.

V gene TRBV6-1 combines with J gene TRBJ2-1, with 9 positions matching TRBD1. The length of the CDR3 is 16 residues. Germline values: CDR1 MNHNS, CDR2 SASEGT. Trimming cost V 2 bases and J 2 bases; bases outside gene matches: 4. The CDR3 coding sequence is TGTGCCAGCAGTGAACGTGGGACAGGGACCTACAATGAGCAGTTCTTC. Its translation: CASSERGTGTYNEQFF.

The V and J genes are TRBV25-1 and TRBJ2-7; tentatively, D is TRBD2 (5 bases). Trimming took 7 bases from V and 6 from J, leaving 7 bases between them. Germline V gene sequence: CDR1 MGHDK, CDR2 SYGVNS. This CDR3 spans 10 amino acids. CDR3 DNA: TGTGCCAGCACCCGGGGCGAGCAGTACTTC. This encodes CASTRGEQYF.

The rearrangement joins TRBV12-5 to TRBJ1-2; 9 bases map to TRBD1. The V and J ends lost 5 bases and 6 bases, in that order; junction bases with no gene match: 4. The germline CDR1 and CDR2 sequences are LGHNT and FRNRAP. The CDR3 sequence is 13 residues long. CDR3 nucleotides: TGTGCTAGTGGTACACAGGGGGCGAATGGCTACACCTTC. Amino acids: CASGTQGANGYTF.

This sequence joins TRBV5-1 and TRBJ2-5; TRBD1 aligns across 9 bases. Losses at the gene ends were 5 bases for V and 3 bases for J; bases not matched to a gene: 2. This CDR3 has 13 residues. CDR1 and CDR2 (germline): SGHRS, YFSETQ. The CDR3 sequence is CASSRTGEETQYF. The CDR3 bases are TGCGCCAGCAGTAGGACAGGGGAAGAGACCCAGTACTTC.

The V call is TRBV6-6, the J call TRBJ2-7; possible D gene TRBD2, 5 bases. Germline loops: CDR1 MNHNY, CDR2 SVGAGI (reference sequence). Deletions cut 2 bases from V and 8 bases from J, with 10 bases between. There are 12 residues in the CDR3. CDR3 DNA: TGTGCCAGCAGTTACGCCCTAGCTCAGCAGTACTTC. This encodes CASSYALAQQYF.

The chain couples TRBV19 to TRBJ1-6; no reliable D call. Trimming cost V 6 bases and J 7 bases, with 10 bases left between them. From germline, CDR1 is LNHDA and CDR2 SQIVND (reference sequence). This CDR3 region has 13 residues. CDR3 protein: CASRGGENSPLHF. The CDR3 nucleotides read TGTGCCAGTAGGGGTGGGGAGAATTCACCCCTCCACTTT.

V is TRBV6-5 and J is TRBJ1-2; D is possibly TRBD1 (6 bases). CDR1 is MNHEY and CDR2 is SVGAGI in the germline V gene. The V end lost 0 bases, the J end lost 6 bases, and 14 bases lay between the germline ends. This CDR3 is built from 15 residues. The CDR3 nucleotides are TGTGCCAGCAGTTACTCGACCCTGGACAGCAATGGCTACACCTTC. It encodes CASSYSTLDSNGYTF.

The table lists this clone with a count of one. V is TRBV20-1 and J is TRBJ2-1, with D unclear. Germline CDR1 and CDR2: DFQATT and SNEGSKA (reference sequence). With 5 bases removed from V and 9 bases from J, the gap between germline ends came to 11 bases. CDR3 length: 11 amino acids. CDR3 amino acids: CSAPRPGEQFF. The CDR3 DNA reads as TGCAGTGCTCCCAGACCAGGTGAGCAGTTCTTC.

This chain links TRBV2 with TRBJ1-5; 7 bases are a match to TRBD1. This CDR3 has 14 amino acids. CDR1 is SNHLY, CDR2 FYNNEI, per germline. Trimming at V came to 10 bases and at J to 2 bases, leaving 8 bases not matched to a gene. CDR3 coding DNA: TGTGCCACCAACAGGGGTAAGGGCAATCAGCCCCAGCATTTT. It encodes CATNRGKGNQPQHF. Full variable domain (outside the CDR3, taken from reference TRBV2 and TRBJ1-5): EPEVTQTPSHQVTQMGQEVILRCVPISNHLYFYWYRQILGQKVEFLVSFYNNEISEKSEIFDDQFSVERPDGSNFTLKIRSTKLEDSAMYFCATNRGKGNQPQHFGDGTRLSIL.

This chain connects TRBV19 to TRBJ2-5; tentatively, D is TRBD1 (5 bases). Germline CDR1 is LNHDA and CDR2 is SQIVND (reference sequence). The ends were cut back, 3 bases at V and 5 bases at J, with 19 bases in the middle. The CDR3 spans 16 residues. The CDR3 loop reads CASSMGIRQMGETQYF. CDR3 DNA sequence: TGTGCCAGTAGTATGGGGATACGACAGATGGGGGAGACCCAGTACTTC.

This clone turned up a few times. V is TRBV7-9 and J is TRBJ2-1, with D maybe TRBD2 (7 bases). Deletions cut 7 bases from V and 2 bases from J, with 15 bases between. Germline V gene data show CDR1 as SEHNR and CDR2 as FQNEAQ (reference sequence). This CDR3 comprises 15 residues. As DNA, the CDR3 is TGTGCCAGCACCAAGGGGCGGGGGCCCTACAATGAGCAGTTCTTC. Its translation: CASTKGRGPYNEQFF. The whole variable domain, filled in from reference TRBV7-9 and TRBJ2-1, reads DTGVSQNPRHKITKRGQNVTFRCDPISEHNRLYWYRQTLGQGPEFLTYFQNEAQLEKSRLLSDRFSAERPKGSFSTLEIQRTEQGDSAMYLCASTKGRGPYNEQFFGPGTRLTVL.

The chain combines TRBV6-4 with TRBJ2-2, with D perhaps matching TRBD2 (5 bases). The CDR3 runs to 13 residues. With 5 bases removed from V and 6 bases from J, the gap between germline ends came to 10 bases. Germline V gene data show CDR1 as MRHNA and CDR2 as SNTAGT. The CDR3 DNA reads as TGTGCCAGCAGTTCTAGCCCCGCCGGGGAGCTGTTTTTT. Its translation: CASSSSPAGELFF.

The chain links TRBV29-1 to TRBJ2-5, with TRBD1 matching over 9 bases. The V and J ends lost 6 bases and 5 bases, in that order; junction bases with no gene match: 10. CDR3 size: 14 residues. The germline gives CDR1 SQVTM, CDR2 ANQGSEA. CDR3 region: CSVGRYTGGETQYF. CDR3 DNA sequence: TGCAGCGTAGGGCGGTACACAGGGGGCGAGACCCAGTACTTC.

The chain links TRBV5-1 to TRBJ2-7, with 11 bases matching TRBD1. Germline V gene sequence: CDR1 SGHRS, CDR2 YFSETQ. This CDR3 comprises 15 residues. With V trimmed by 2 bases and J by 0 bases, 1 base remained unmatched. The DNA of the CDR3 is TGCGCCAGCAGCTTAGGGACAGGGGGCTCCTACGAGCAGTACTTC. As protein: CASSLGTGGSYEQYF. Combining the CDR3 with reference TRBV5-1 and TRBJ2-7 gives the whole variable domain KAGVTQTPRYLIKTRGQQVTLSCSPISGHRSVSWYQQTPGQGLQFLFEYFSETQRNKGNFPGRFSGRQFSNSRSEMNVSTLELGDSALYLCASSLGTGGSYEQYFGPGTRLTVT.

This chain connects TRBV12-3 or TRBV12-4 to TRBJ2-3; D gene unclear. The CDR3 spans 13 residues. V was clipped by 8 bases and J by 2 bases, with 11 bases between them. The CDR3 nucleotides are TGTGCCAGCCTCCTGGAGTTCACAGATACGCAGTATTTT. This translates into CASLLEFTDTQYF.

The V call is TRBV20-1, the J call TRBJ2-3; unclear D gene. Germline CDR1 reads DFQATT; CDR2 reads SNEGSKA (reference sequence). The CDR3 consists of 15 residues. The germline V and J ends were trimmed by 3 bases and 0 bases, with 13 bases remaining between them. The CDR3 reads CSASNEEESTDTQYF. The CDR3 nucleotides read TGCAGTGCTAGTAACGAGGAAGAAAGCACAGATACGCAGTATTTT.

The J gene is TRBJ1-6, the V gene TRBV2; D possibly corresponds to TRBD1 (5 bases). The CDR3 covers 11 residues. CDR1 and CDR2 (germline): SNHLY, FYNNEI. The germline V and J ends were trimmed by 7 bases and 8 bases, with 6 bases remaining between them. The CDR3 is CASKGDSPLHF. The DNA of the CDR3 is TGTGCCAGCAAAGGGGATTCACCCCTCCACTTT. The full variable domain, in which reference TRBV2 and TRBJ1-6 provide the parts outside the CDR3, is EPEVTQTPSHQVTQMGQEVILRCVPISNHLYFYWYRQILGQKVEFLVSFYNNEISEKSEIFDDQFSVERPDGSNFTLKIRSTKLEDSAMYFCASKGDSPLHFGNGTRLTVT.

J is TRBJ2-7 and V is TRBV20-1; 7 nucleotides match TRBD2. Per the germline V gene, CDR1 is DFQATT and CDR2 is SNEGSKA (reference sequence). V dropped 3 bases and J dropped 4; count of bases not matched to a gene: 6. CDR3 size: 13 residues. This chain's CDR3 is CSASLGGDYEQYF. The CDR3 coding sequence is TGCAGTGCTAGTCTGGGGGGGGATTACGAGCAGTACTTC.